Following are 3 T cell receptor beta chains from one sample sequenced in a study of identical twins. TCRdb used MiXCR to reprocess the 5' RACE reads, holding one entry per CDR3 protein. The sample has hundreds of thousands of distinct CDR3 sequences; less than 7% are singletons. Sequenced sample: naive T cells sorted from blood. The receptors here all came from a man between 18 and 29 years old in good health.

This clonotype was seen only a few times. The chain joins TRBV9 to TRBJ2-3; possibly TRBD1 for D (5 bases). The CDR3 is 16 residues long. CDR1 and CDR2 from the germline V gene are SGDLS and YYNGEE. Trimming cost V 3 bases and J 2 bases, with 16 bases left between them. This CDR3 is CASSAHLPRVTDTQYF. Written as DNA, the CDR3 is TGTGCCAGCAGCGCCCACCTTCCCAGGGTCACAGATACGCAGTATTTT.

The rearrangement uses TRBV7-9 and TRBJ2-5, with TRBD1 as a possible D gene (6 bases). Germline V gene lookup returns CDR1 SEHNR and CDR2 FQNEAQ (reference sequence). The CDR3 totals 14 residues. V was clipped by 3 bases and J by 3 bases, with 11 bases between them. DNA for the CDR3: TGTGCCAGCAGCTTGAGGGGGAGAAAAGAGACCCAGTACTTC. It translates to CASSLRGRKETQYF.

Only a few counts were recorded for this clonotype. V usage is TRBV20-1 and J usage is TRBJ2-5, with 7 bases fitting TRBD1. Germline loops: CDR1 DFQATT, CDR2 SNEGSKA (reference sequence). This CDR3 comprises 12 residues. The trim removed 4 bases at V and 5 bases at J, leaving 4 bases unmatched. The CDR3 protein is CSATDRAETQYF. CDR3 DNA: TGCAGTGCTACCGACAGGGCGGAGACCCAGTACTTC.